Listed below are T cell receptor beta chains from one sample, sequenced in a study of Graves' ophthalmopathy and Graves' hyperthyroidism. Via MiXCR, TCRdb re-called the multiplex PCR reads, giving one row per CDR3 protein. The table records under 800,000 distinct CDR3 sequences, roughly 20% of them present only once. The sample consisted of peripheral blood. The receptors stem from a woman under 30 with stable Graves' hyperthyroidism. Some clones in this sample may be carry-over from other donors' samples. The CDR3 runs from the conserved cysteine through the conserved F or W. A D gene is named only where the DNA matches it firmly. Not all rows give a size; the values are once, few, many and, for expanded clones, a class.

d_gene | j_gene | v_gene | abundance | CDR3nt | CDR3aa
. | TRBJ2-7 | TRBV7-9 | many | TGTGCCAGCAGCTTAGGGCAGCAATACGAGCAGTACTTC | CASSLGQQYEQYF
TRBD1 | TRBJ1-2 | TRBV28 | . | TGTGCCAGCTACTCTCCGGACAGGGCCTTTCTAAAGGGCTACACCTTC | CASYSPDRAFLKGYTF
. | TRBJ1-6 | TRBV11-3 | many | TGTGCCAGCAGCTTATTAATCGGGGCAGCTCTTTCACCCCTCCACTTT | CASSLLIGAALSPLHF
TRBD1 | TRBJ2-2 | TRBV6-1 | many | TGTGCCAGCAGCCGGACAGGGGCCACCGGGGAGCTGTTTTTT | CASSRTGATGELFF
TRBD2 | TRBJ2-7 | TRBV20-1 | few | TGCAGTGCTCGGACTAGCGGATCGTTCTCCTACGAGCAGTACTTC | CSARTSGSFSYEQYF
. | TRBJ1-2 | TRBV6-1 | . | TGTGCCAGCAGTGACCCGACAGGAAACTATGGCTACACCTTC | CASSDPTGNYGYTF
. | TRBJ1-5 | TRBV7-6 | many | TGTGCCAGCAGCTTAGATCGGCGCAGGGGTCAGCCCCAGCATTTT | CASSLDRRRGQPQHF
. | TRBJ1-3 | TRBV20-1 | . | TGCAGTGTTGCCCGACAGGCCAGCGGGGACACCATATATTTT | CSVARQASGDTIYF
. | TRBJ1-5 | TRBV19 | many | TGTGCCAGCAGTTCTCAGCCCCAGCATTTT | CASSSQPQHF
. | TRBJ2-7 | TRBV11-1 | many | TGTGCCAGCAGCTTAAGGGGCGGGGTTGGGTACGACGAGCAGTACTTC | CASSLRGGVGYDEQYF
. | TRBJ1-2 | TRBV20-1 | many | TGCAGTGCTCCTATAGGTCTCCCCAACTATGGCTACACCTTC | CSAPIGLPNYGYTF
. | TRBJ2-7 | TRBV6-4 | . | TGTGCCAGCAGTGAGGGCGAACGAGGCGAGCAGTACTTC | CASSEGERGEQYF
TRBD1 | TRBJ1-5 | TRBV19 | once | TGTGCCAGCTTGGGGGACAGGGCGCAGCCCCAGCATTTT | CASLGDRAQPQHF
TRBD1 | TRBJ1-1 | TRBV6-1 | few | TGTGCCAGCAGTACCCCAGGGGGGAACACTGAAGCTTTCTTT | CASSTPGGNTEAFF
. | TRBJ1-1 | TRBV7-2 | . | TGTGCCAGCAGCTTAGCGGGGGTAGAGAATACTGAAGCTTTCTTT | CASSLAGVENTEAFF
. | TRBJ2-7 | TRBV6-6 | many | TGTGCCAGCAGTATGCGGGACAAACAGGACGAGCAGTACTTC | CASSMRDKQDEQYF
. | TRBJ1-5 | TRBV19 | . | TGTGCCAGTCGGAGGTTCGGCAGCAATCAGCCCCAGCATTTT | CASRRFGSNQPQHF
. | TRBJ2-7 | TRBV4-1 | . | TGCGCCAGCAGCTCCGGGACGGCCTTCGCCTACGAGCAGTACTTC | CASSSGTAFAYEQYF
. | TRBJ1-1 | TRBV10-3 | many | TGTGCCATCAGTGAGAGCCCCTACATTAACACTGAAGCTTTCTTT | CAISESPYINTEAFF
. | TRBJ2-7 | TRBV20-1 | few | TGCAGTGCTAGAGATATGCAGTCCTACGAGCAGTACTTC | CSARDMQSYEQYF
TRBD1 | TRBJ1-6 | TRBV28 | . | TGTGCCAGCAGCACACCAGGGGGGGGCAATTCACCCCTCCACTTT | CASSTPGGGNSPLHF
. | TRBJ1-2 | TRBV24-1 | . | TGTGCCACCAGTGAGAGGGGGGAATATGGCTACACCTTC | CATSERGEYGYTF
. | TRBJ1-2 | TRBV6-1 | many | TGTGCCAGCACCAATGAGAGGGGGGGAGACTATGGCTACACCTTC | CASTNERGGDYGYTF
. | TRBJ1-1 | TRBV12-3/TRBV12-4 | . | TGTGCCAGCAGTTTACGCGGCAAGCTGAACACTGAAGCTTTCTTT | CASSLRGKLNTEAFF
TRBD1 | TRBJ1-1 | TRBV6-5 | many | TGTGCCAGCAGTTGGACAGGGGGCAACACTGAAGCTTTCTTT | CASSWTGGNTEAFF
. | TRBJ2-5 | TRBV18 | . | TGTGCCAGCTCGTCAAACGGCTGGGAAGAGACCCAGTACTTC | CASSSNGWEETQYF
TRBD1 | TRBJ1-2 | TRBV7-2 | many | TGTGCCAGCAGGGGACAGGGAGGAACTGGCTACACCTTC | CASRGQGGTGYTF
. | TRBJ1-6 | TRBV6-1 | many | TGTGCCAGCAGTGAGACTCCGGGAACCTATAATTCACCCCTCCACTTT | CASSETPGTYNSPLHF
. | TRBJ2-7 | TRBV12-3/TRBV12-4 | many | TGTGCCAGCAGTCCAACTAGCATCGAGCAGTACTTC | CASSPTSIEQYF
. | TRBJ2-4 | TRBV3-1 | once | TGTGCCAGCAGCCAGGGTATAGACATTCAGTACTTC | CASSQGIDIQYF
. | TRBJ2-7 | TRBV30 | many | TGTGCCTCGACGCCAGCGAGCTCCTACGAGCAGTACTTC | CASTPASSYEQYF
TRBD1 | TRBJ1-2 | TRBV7-6 | few | TGTGCCAGCAGCGGAACGACAGGGATGGCTAACTATGGCTACACCTTC | CASSGTTGMANYGYTF
. | TRBJ2-7 | TRBV19 | many | TGTGCCAGTACCCCAGGGCTAGCGAACTCGATGGAGCAGTACTTC | CASTPGLANSMEQYF
TRBD1 | TRBJ2-5 | TRBV11-2 | once | TGTGCCAGCAGCCCGGGGGACAGGGTAGAAGAGACCCAGTACTTC | CASSPGDRVEETQYF
TRBD1 | TRBJ1-1 | TRBV7-9 | once | TGTGCCAGCAGCTCGACAGGGTACGGGAACACTGAAGCTTTCTTT | CASSSTGYGNTEAFF
TRBD1 | TRBJ2-7 | TRBV2 | few | TGTGCCAGCAGTGAAGTAAAGGGGACAGGGCCCTACGAGCAGTACTTC | CASSEVKGTGPYEQYF
. | TRBJ1-1 | TRBV6-1 | many | TGTGCCAGCACACTGCTCCCTCCGGCGAACACTGAAGCTTTCTTT | CASTLLPPANTEAFF
. | TRBJ1-2 | TRBV19 | many | TGTGCCAGTAGGAGGGTCGGAGCTAACTATGGCTACACCTTC | CASRRVGANYGYTF
. | TRBJ2-2 | TRBV7-2 | few | TGTGCCAGCAGCTCGAGGAGAGGGGTCACCGGGGAGCTGTTTTTT | CASSSRRGVTGELFF
TRBD1 | TRBJ1-5 | TRBV19 | many | TGTGCCAGTGAGACAGGGGGCAATCAGCCCCAGCATTTT | CASETGGNQPQHF
. | TRBJ1-2 | TRBV3-1 | . | TGTGCCAGCAGCCAAGCAGGCCCAGCTAACTATGGCTACACCTTC | CASSQAGPANYGYTF
. | TRBJ1-3 | TRBV11-2 | many | TGTGCCAGCAGCTTAGTGGAGGGGCTCACTGGAAACACCATATATTTT | CASSLVEGLTGNTIYF
TRBD2 | TRBJ2-2 | TRBV20-1 | . | TGCAGTGCTACAGAACTAGCGGGAGAGGCCGGGGAGCTGTTTTTT | CSATELAGEAGELFF
. | TRBJ1-3 | TRBV4-3 | few | TGCGCCAGCAGCCCCGAACAGTTGTCTGGAAACACCATATATTTT | CASSPEQLSGNTIYF
TRBD1 | TRBJ1-2 | TRBV30 | . | TGTGCCTGGAGTGTAGAGACAGGGCTCGGCTACACCTTC | CAWSVETGLGYTF
TRBD2 | TRBJ2-3 | TRBV4-1 | few | TGCGCCAGCAGCCTAATTCCCTCAGCGGGGTGGGCCGGTGATACGCAGTATTTT | CASSLIPSAGWAGDTQYF
TRBD1 | TRBJ2-6 | TRBV7-8 | . | TGTGCCAGCACGGTGGGGACAGGGATCTCTGGGGCCAACGTCCTGACTTTC | CASTVGTGISGANVLTF
. | TRBJ2-2 | TRBV20-1 | . | TGCAGTGCTCCGTCCGACAGGCTGAACACCGGGGAGCTGTTTTTT | CSAPSDRLNTGELFF
. | TRBJ1-6 | TRBV12-3/TRBV12-4 | many | TGTGCCAGCAGTCCCTCAGTAGGACCGAGTAATTCACCCCTCCACTTT | CASSPSVGPSNSPLHF
TRBD1 | TRBJ2-7 | TRBV2 | many | TGTGCCAGCAGCTACTACAGGGGCAGCCTGGACGAGCAGTACTTC | CASSYYRGSLDEQYF
. | TRBJ2-7 | TRBV6-5 | . | TGTGCCAGCAGTTACGGCGCCAGCTATTCCTACGAGCAGTACTTC | CASSYGASYSYEQYF
TRBD1 | TRBJ1-1 | TRBV27 | . | TGTGCCAGCAGTTTATCGGCGACAGGGTCAACTGAAGCTTTCTTT | CASSLSATGSTEAFF
. | TRBJ2-5 | TRBV12-3/TRBV12-4 | few | TGTGCCAGCAGTCCCGATTATACTACTAGCTCCCCGAACCAAGAGACCCAGTACTTC | CASSPDYTTSSPNQETQYF
. | TRBJ1-2 | TRBV28 | many | TGTGCCAGCACCAAACCGGTAGGGTTCGACTATGGCTACACCTTC | CASTKPVGFDYGYTF
. | TRBJ2-5 | TRBV29-1 | . | TGCAGCGTTTCGTCGCGCAGGGCCCAAGAGACCCAGTACTTC | CSVSSRRAQETQYF
TRBD2 | TRBJ2-2 | TRBV7-2 | . | TGTGCCAGCAGACCGCCTAGCGGGAATACCGGGGAGCTGTTTTTT | CASRPPSGNTGELFF
. | TRBJ2-5 | TRBV30 | . | TGTGTCTGGAGTGTAGGGAGGGGGGAGACCCAGTACTTC | CVWSVGRGETQYF
. | TRBJ1-2 | TRBV19 | few | TGTGCCAGTAGTATAGCCGGTGGGGGGCTCGGCTACACCTTC | CASSIAGGGLGYTF
TRBD1 | TRBJ1-1 | TRBV4-1 | . | TGCGCCAGCAGGGACAGGGGGCGAGGAACTGAAGCTTTCTTT | CASRDRGRGTEAFF
. | TRBJ2-5 | TRBV4-3 | . | TGCGCCAGCAGCAACGACAGGAACAAAGAGACCCAGTACTTC | CASSNDRNKETQYF